The present T cell receptor beta chain was sequenced within a study of monozygotic twins with inflammatory bowel disease. Study-level results: Those with IBD had lower TCRbeta diversity (inverse Simpson) than their healthy co-twins did.

This CDR3 is built from 14 residues. From germline, CDR1 is SGHDT and CDR2 YYEEEE. With regard to this clonotype: Its antigen is currently unknown.

Each UMI, carrying a 6-nucleotide sample barcode, came from template switching. Reprocessing the 5' RACE reads, TCRdb reports a single entry for every CDR3 protein and omits DNA. This table lists around 97,000 distinct CDR3 sequences. This rearrangement joins TRBV5-6 to TRBJ2-3; absent DNA, TCRdb's TRBD1 call cannot be checked. The sequence derives from a human donor with ulcerative colitis or Crohn's disease, or a healthy co-twin of an affected twin (not recorded which). The specimen sequenced was blood. The CDR3 is CASSTQGRGDTQYF.